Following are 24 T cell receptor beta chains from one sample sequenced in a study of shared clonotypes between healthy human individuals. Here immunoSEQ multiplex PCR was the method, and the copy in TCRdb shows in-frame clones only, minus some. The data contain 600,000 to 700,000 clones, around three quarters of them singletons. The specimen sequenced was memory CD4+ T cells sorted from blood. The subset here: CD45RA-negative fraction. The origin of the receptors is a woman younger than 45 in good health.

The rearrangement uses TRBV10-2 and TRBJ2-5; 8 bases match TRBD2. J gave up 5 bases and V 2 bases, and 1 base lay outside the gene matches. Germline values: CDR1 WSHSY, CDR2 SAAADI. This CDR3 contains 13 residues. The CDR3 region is CASSETSGETQYF. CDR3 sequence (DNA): TGCGCCAGCAGTGAGACTAGCGGTGAGACCCAGTACTTC.

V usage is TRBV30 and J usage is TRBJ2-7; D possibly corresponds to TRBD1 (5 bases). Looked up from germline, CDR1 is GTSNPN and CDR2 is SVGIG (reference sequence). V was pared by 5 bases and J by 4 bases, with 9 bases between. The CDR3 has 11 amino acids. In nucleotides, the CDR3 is TGTGCCTGGGACCCAGGGTACGAGCAGTACTTC. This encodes CAWDPGYEQYF.

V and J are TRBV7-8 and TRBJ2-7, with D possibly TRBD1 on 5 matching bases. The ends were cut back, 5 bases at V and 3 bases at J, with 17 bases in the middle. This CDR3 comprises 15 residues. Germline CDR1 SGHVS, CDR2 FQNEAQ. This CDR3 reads CASSQDTLSNYEQYF. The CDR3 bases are TGTGCCAGCAGCCAGGACACGCTGTCGAACTACGAGCAGTACTTC.

The DNA of the CDR3 is TGTGCCATCAGAAAAACGGGACAGGGTGAAGGCTACACCTTC. This gives the protein CAIRKTGQGEGYTF. V gene TRBV10-3 combines with J gene TRBJ1-2; TRBD1 aligns across 9 bases. This CDR3 has 14 residues. The J segment lost 8 bases and the V segment lost 6 bases, leaving 10 bases of the junction unmatched. The germline gives CDR1 ENHRY, CDR2 SYGVKD.

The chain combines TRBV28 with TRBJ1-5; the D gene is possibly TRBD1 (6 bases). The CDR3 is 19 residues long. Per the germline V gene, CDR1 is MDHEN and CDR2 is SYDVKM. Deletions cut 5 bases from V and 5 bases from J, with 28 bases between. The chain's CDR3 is CASSPLRDTLAGQYQPQHF. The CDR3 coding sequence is TGTGCCAGCAGTCCACTTAGGGACACCCTAGCGGGCCAATATCAGCCCCAGCATTTT.

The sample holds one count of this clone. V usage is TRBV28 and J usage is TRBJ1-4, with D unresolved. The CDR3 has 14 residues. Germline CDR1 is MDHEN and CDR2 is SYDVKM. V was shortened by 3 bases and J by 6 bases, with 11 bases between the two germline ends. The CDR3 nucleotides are TGTGCCAGCAGTTTCAGTGGTCGCGATGAAAAACTGTTTTTT. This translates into CASSFSGRDEKLFF.

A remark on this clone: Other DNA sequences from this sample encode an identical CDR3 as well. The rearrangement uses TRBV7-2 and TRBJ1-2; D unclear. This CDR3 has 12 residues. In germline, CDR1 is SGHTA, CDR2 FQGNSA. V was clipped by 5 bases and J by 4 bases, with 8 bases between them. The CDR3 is CASSLLGYGYTF. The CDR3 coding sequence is TGTGCCAGCAGCCTCCTAGGCTATGGCTACACCTTC.

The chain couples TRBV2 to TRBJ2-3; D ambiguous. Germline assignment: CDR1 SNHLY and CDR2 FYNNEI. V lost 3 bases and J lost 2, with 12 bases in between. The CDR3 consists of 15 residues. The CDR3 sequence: CASSEDPYPTDTQYF. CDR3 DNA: TGTGCCAGCAGTGAGGACCCCTACCCCACAGATACGCAGTATTTT.

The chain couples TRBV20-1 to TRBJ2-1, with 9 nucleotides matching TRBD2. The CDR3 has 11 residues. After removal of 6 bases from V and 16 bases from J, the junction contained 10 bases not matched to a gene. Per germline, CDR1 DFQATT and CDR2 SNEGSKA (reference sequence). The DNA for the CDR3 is TGCAGTGCACAAACCGGGACTAGCATTTTCTTC. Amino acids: CSAQTGTSIFF.

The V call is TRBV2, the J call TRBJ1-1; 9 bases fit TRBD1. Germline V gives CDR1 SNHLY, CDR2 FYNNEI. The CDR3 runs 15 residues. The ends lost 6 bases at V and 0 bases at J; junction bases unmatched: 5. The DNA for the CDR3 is TGTGCCAGCAGCGTACAGGGGGCTGTGAACACTGAAGCTTTCTTT. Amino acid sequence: CASSVQGAVNTEAFF. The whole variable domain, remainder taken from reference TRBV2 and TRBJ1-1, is EPEVTQTPSHQVTQMGQEVILRCVPISNHLYFYWYRQILGQKVEFLVSFYNNEISEKSEIFDDQFSVERPDGSNFTLKIRSTKLEDSAMYFCASSVQGAVNTEAFFGQGTRLTVV.

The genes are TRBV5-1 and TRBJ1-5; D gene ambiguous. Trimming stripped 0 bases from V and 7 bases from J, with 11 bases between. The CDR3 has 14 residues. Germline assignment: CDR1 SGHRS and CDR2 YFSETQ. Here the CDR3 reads CASSLDYPGQPQHF. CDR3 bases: TGCGCCAGCAGCTTGGACTATCCCGGGCAGCCCCAGCATTTT.

The chain's CDR3 is CASTWGGSGEQYF. The CDR3 coding sequence is TGTGCCAGCACATGGGGCGGGAGCGGCGAGCAGTACTTC. The chain recombines TRBV28 with TRBJ2-7; TRBD2 matches at 7 bases. The CDR3 has 13 residues. J lost 6 bases, V lost 7 bases, and 9 bases had no gene match. Germline lookup yields CDR1 MDHEN and CDR2 SYDVKM.

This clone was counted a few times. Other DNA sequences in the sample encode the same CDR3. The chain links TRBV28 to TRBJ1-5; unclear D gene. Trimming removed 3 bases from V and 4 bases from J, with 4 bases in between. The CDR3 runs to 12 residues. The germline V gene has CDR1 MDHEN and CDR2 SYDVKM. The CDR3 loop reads CASSLGNQPQHF. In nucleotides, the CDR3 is TGTGCCAGCAGTTTGGGGAATCAGCCCCAGCATTTT.

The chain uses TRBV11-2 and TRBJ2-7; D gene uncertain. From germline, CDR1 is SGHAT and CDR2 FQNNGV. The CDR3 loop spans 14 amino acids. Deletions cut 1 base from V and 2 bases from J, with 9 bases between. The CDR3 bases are TGTGCCAGCAGCTTAGCGGCATTACCCTACGAGCAGTACTTC. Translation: CASSLAALPYEQYF.

CDR3 DNA sequence: TGTGCCAGCAGCTTATGGAGGGGGGCCAACGTCCTGACTTTC. Its protein product is CASSLWRGANVLTF. The chain has TRBV11-2 and TRBJ2-6; the D gene is possibly TRBD2 (5 bases). Trimming removed 2 bases from V and 4 bases from J, with 6 bases in between. This CDR3 comprises 14 residues. The germline CDR1 and CDR2 sequences are SGHAT and FQNNGV. Drawing the rest from reference TRBV11-2 and TRBJ2-6, the complete variable domain is EAGVAQSPRYKIIEKRQSVAFWCNPISGHATLYWYQQILGQGPKLLIQFQNNGVVDDSQLPKDRFSAERLKGVDSTLKIQPAKLEDSAVYLCASSLWRGANVLTFGAGSRLTVL.

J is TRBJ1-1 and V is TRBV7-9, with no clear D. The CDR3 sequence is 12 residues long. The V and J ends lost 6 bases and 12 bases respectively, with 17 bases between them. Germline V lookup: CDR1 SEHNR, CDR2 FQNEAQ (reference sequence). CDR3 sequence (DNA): TGTGCCAGCAGAGCCGACATTTGGAGGACTTTCTTT. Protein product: CASRADIWRTFF.

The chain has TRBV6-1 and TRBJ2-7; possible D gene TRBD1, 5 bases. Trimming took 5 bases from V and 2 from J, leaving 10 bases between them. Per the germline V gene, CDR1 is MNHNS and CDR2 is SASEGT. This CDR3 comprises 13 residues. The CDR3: CASSTRETYEQYF. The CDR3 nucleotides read TGTGCCAGCAGTACCAGGGAAACCTACGAGCAGTACTTC.

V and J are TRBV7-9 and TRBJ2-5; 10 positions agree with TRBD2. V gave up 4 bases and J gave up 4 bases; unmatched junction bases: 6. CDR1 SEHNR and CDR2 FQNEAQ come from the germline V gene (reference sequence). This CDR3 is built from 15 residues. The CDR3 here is CASSSLAGVAETQYF. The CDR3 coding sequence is TGTGCCAGCAGCTCCCTAGCGGGAGTGGCAGAGACCCAGTACTTC.

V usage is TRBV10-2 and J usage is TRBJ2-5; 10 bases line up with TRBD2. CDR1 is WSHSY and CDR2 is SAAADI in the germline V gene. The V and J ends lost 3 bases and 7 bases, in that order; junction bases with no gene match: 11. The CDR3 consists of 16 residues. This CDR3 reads CASSDPGLAKRRTQYF. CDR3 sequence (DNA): TGCGCCAGCAGTGACCCGGGACTAGCGAAACGTCGGACCCAGTACTTC.

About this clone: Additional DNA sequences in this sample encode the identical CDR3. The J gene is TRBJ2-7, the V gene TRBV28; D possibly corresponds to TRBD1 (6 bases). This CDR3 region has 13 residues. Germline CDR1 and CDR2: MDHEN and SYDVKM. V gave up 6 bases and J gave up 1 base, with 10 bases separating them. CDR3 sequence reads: CASRPTGSYEQYF. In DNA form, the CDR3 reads TGTGCCAGCAGACCCACAGGGTCCTACGAGCAGTACTTC.

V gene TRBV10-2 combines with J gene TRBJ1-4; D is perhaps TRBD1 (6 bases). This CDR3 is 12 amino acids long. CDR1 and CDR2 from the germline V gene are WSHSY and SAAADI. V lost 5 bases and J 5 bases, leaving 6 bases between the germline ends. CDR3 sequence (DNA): TGCGCCAGCAGTAGGGGGAATGAAAAACTGTTTTTT. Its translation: CASSRGNEKLFF.

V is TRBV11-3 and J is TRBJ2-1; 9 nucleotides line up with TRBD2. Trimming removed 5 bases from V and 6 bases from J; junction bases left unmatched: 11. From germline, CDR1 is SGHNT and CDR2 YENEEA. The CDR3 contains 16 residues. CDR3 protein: CASSPVVTSGFNEQFF. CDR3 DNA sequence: TGTGCCAGCAGCCCAGTGGTGACTAGCGGATTCAATGAGCAGTTCTTC. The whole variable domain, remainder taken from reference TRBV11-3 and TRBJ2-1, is EAGVVQSPRYKIIEKKQPVAFWCNPISGHNTLYWYLQNLGQGPELLIRYENEEAVDDSQLPKDRFSAERLKGVDSTLKIQPAELGDSAVYLCASSPVVTSGFNEQFFGPGTRLTVL.

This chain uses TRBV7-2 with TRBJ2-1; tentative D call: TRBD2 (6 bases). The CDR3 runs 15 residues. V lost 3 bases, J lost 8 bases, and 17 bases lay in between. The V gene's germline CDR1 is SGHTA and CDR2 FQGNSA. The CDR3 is CASSLGPGLVDEQFF. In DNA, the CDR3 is TGTGCCAGCAGCTTGGGTCCGGGACTCGTCGATGAGCAGTTCTTC.

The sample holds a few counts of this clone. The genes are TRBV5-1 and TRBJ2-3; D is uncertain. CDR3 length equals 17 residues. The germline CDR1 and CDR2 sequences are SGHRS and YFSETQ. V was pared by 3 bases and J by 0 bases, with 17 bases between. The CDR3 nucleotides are TGCGCCAGCAGCTCCATTCTCAGACTGGGGAGCACAGATACGCAGTATTTT. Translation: CASSSILRLGSTDTQYF. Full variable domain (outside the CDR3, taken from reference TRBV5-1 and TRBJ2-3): KAGVTQTPRYLIKTRGQQVTLSCSPISGHRSVSWYQQTPGQGLQFLFEYFSETQRNKGNFPGRFSGRQFSNSRSEMNVSTLELGDSALYLCASSSILRLGSTDTQYFGPGTRLTVL.